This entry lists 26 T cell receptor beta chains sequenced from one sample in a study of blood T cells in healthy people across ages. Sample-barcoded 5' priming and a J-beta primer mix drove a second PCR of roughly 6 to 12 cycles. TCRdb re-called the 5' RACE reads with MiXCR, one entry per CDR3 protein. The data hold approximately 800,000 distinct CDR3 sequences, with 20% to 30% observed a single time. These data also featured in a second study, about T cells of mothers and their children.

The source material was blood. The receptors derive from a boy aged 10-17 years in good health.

For the CDR3, the DNA is TGTGCCAGCAGTGCGACGGGACAGGGGAAGGAAAAACTGTTTTTT. This translates into CASSATGQGKEKLFF. J is TRBJ1-4 and V is TRBV28, with 10 positions matching TRBD1. This CDR3 comprises 15 residues. V was pared by 5 bases and J by 8 bases, with 8 bases of the junction left unmatched. Germline V lookup: CDR1 MDHEN, CDR2 SYDVKM. The variable domain in full, with the rest retrieved from reference TRBV28 and TRBJ1-4, is DVKVTQSSRYLVKRTGEKVFLECVQDMDHENMFWYRQDPGLGLRLIYFSYDVKMKEKGDIPEGYSVSREKKERFSLILESASTNQTSMYLCASSATGQGKEKLFFGSGTQLSVL.

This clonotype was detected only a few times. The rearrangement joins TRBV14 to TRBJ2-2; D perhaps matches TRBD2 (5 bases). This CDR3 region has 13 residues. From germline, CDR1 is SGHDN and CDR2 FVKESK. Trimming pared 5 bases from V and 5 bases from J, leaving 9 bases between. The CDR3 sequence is CASSGRETGELFF. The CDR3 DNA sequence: TGTGCCAGCAGCGGACGGGAAACCGGGGAGCTGTTTTTT.

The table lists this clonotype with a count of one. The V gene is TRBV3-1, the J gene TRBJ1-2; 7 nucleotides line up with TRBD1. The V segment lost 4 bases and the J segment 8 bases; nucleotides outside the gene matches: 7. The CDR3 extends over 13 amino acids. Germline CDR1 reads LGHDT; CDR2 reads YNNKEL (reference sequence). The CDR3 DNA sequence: TGTGCCAGCAGCCCCCCGGACAGGTGGGGCTACACCTTC. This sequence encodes CASSPPDRWGYTF.

The CDR3 DNA reads as TGCGCCAGCAGCCCCCGGACAGGGGATACCTACGAGCAGTACTTC. Amino acids: CASSPRTGDTYEQYF. This chain connects TRBV5-1 to TRBJ2-7; TRBD1 aligns across 9 bases. CDR1 and CDR2 (germline): SGHRS, YFSETQ. CDR3 length: 15 residues. Trimming took 4 bases from V and 2 from J; bases not matched to a gene: 7. Together with reference TRBV5-1 and TRBJ2-7, the CDR3 gives the full variable domain: KAGVTQTPRYLIKTRGQQVTLSCSPISGHRSVSWYQQTPGQGLQFLFEYFSETQRNKGNFPGRFSGRQFSNSRSEMNVSTLELGDSALYLCASSPRTGDTYEQYFGPGTRLTVT.

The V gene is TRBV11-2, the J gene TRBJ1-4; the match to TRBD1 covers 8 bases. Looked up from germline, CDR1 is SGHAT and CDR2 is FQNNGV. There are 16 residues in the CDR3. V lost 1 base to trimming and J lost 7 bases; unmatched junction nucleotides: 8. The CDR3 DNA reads TGTGCCAGCAGCTTAGGGATGGGGACAGGCGTTGAAAAACTGTTTTTT. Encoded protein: CASSLGMGTGVEKLFF.

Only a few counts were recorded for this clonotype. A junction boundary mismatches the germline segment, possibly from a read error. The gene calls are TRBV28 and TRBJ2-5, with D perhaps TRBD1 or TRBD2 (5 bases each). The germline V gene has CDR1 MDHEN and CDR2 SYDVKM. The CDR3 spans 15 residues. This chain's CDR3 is CASSFPPRDENERFF. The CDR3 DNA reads TGTGCCAGCAGTTTCCCGCCCCGGGACGAAAATGAGCGGTTCTTC.

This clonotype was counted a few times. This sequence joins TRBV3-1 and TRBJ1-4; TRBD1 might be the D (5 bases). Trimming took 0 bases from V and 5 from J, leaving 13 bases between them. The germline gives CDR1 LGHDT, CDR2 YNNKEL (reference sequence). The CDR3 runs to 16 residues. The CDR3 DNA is TGTGCCAGCAGCCAAGATTGGTCAGGGTACAATGAAAAACTGTTTTTT. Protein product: CASSQDWSGYNEKLFF.

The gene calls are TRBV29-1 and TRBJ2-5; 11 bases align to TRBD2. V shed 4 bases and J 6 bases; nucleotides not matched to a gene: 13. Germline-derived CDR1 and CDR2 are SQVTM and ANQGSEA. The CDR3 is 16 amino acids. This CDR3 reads CSVGASGGPALKTQYF. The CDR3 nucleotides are TGCAGCGTTGGGGCTAGCGGGGGGCCCGCCCTTAAGACCCAGTACTTC. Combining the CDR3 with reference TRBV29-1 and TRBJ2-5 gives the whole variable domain SAVISQKPSRDICQRGTSLTIQCQVDSQVTMMFWYRQQPGQSLTLIATANQGSEATYESGFVIDKFPISRPNLTFSTLTVSNMSPEDSSIYLCSVGASGGPALKTQYFGPGTRLLVL.

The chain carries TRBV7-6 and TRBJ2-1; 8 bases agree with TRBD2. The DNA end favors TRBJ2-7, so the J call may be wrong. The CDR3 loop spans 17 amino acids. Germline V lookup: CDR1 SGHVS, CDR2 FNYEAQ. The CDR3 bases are TGTGCCAGCAGCTTTCAGGCGCGGGGGGCTATAAACCACGAGCAGTACTTC. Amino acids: CASSFQARGAINHEQYF.

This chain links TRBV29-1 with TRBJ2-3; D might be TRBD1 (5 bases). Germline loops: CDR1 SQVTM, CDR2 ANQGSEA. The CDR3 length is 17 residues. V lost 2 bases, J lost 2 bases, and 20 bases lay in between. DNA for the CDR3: TGCAGCGTTGAACCGACAGCTATACCAATTCTCACAGATACGCAGTATTTT. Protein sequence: CSVEPTAIPILTDTQYF.

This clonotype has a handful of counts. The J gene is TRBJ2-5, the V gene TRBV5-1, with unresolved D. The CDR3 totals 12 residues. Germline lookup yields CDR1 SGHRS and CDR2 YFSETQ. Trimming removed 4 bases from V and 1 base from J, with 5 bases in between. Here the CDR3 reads CASSASQETQYF. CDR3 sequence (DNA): TGCGCCAGCAGCGCCAGCCAAGAGACCCAGTACTTC.

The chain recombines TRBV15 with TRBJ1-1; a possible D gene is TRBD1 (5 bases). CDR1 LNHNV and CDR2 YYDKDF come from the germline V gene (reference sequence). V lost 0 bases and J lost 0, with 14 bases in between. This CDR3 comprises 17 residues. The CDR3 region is CATSRDMRGWVNTEAFF. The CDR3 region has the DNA TGTGCCACCAGCAGAGATATGAGGGGATGGGTGAACACTGAAGCTTTCTTT.

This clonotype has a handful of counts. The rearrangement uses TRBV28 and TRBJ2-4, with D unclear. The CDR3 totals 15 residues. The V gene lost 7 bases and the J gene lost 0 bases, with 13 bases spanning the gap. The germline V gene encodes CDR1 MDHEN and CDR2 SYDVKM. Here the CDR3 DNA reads TGTGCCAGCACCCCGGCCCCTTTAGCCAAAAACATTCAGTACTTC. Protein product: CASTPAPLAKNIQYF.

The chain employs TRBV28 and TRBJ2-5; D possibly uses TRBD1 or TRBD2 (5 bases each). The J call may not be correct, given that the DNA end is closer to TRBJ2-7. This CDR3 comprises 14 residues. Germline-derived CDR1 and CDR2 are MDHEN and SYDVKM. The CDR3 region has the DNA TGTGCCACCCGAGGGACCTCCAACTCCTACGAGCAGTACTTC. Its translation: CATRGTSNSYEQYF.

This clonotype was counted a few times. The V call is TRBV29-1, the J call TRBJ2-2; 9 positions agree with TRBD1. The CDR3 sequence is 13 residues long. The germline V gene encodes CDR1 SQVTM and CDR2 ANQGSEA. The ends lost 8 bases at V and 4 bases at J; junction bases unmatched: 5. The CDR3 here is CSTGQGSTGELFF. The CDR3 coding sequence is TGCAGCACGGGACAGGGTAGCACCGGGGAGCTGTTTTTT.

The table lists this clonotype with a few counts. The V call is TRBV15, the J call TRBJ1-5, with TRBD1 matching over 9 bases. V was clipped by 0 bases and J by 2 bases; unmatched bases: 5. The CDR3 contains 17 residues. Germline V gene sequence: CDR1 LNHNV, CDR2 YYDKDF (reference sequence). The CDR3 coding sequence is TGTGCCACCAGCAGAGATAGTTGGACAGGGGGCAATCAGCCCCAGCATTTT. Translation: CATSRDSWTGGNQPQHF.

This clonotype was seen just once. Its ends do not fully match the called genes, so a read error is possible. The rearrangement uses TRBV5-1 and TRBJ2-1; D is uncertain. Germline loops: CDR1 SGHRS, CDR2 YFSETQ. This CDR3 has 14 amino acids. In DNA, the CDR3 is TGCGCCAGCAGCCCGAACGTGGGGTACAGTGAGCAGTTCTTC. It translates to CASSPNVGYSEQFF.

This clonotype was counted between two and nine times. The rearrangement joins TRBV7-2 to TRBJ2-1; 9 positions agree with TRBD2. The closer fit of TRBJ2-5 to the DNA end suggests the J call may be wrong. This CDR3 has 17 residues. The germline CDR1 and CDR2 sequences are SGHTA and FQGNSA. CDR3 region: CASSTRGGGGARETQYF. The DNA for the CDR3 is TGTGCCAGCAGCACGAGGGGTGGCGGGGGGGCCCGAGAGACCCAGTACTTC.

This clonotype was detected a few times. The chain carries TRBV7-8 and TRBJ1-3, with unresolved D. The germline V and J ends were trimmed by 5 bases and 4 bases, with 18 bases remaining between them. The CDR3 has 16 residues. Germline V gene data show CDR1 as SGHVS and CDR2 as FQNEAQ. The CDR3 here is CASSITALGTGNTIYF. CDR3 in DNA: TGTGCCAGCAGCATTACGGCTCTAGGAACGGGAAACACCATATATTTT.

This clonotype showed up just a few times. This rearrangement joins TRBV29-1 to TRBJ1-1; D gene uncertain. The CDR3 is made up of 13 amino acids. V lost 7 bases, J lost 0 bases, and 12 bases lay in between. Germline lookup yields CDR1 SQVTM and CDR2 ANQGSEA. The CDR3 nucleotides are TGCAGCGCATTGGCCCTAATGAACACTGAAGCTTTCTTT. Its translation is CSALALMNTEAFF.

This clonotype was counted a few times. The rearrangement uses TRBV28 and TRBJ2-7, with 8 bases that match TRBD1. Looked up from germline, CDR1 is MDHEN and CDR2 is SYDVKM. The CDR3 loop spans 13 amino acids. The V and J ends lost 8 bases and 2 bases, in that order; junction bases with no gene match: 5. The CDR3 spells CASGGQGAYEQYF. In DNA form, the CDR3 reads TGTGCCAGCGGAGGACAGGGCGCCTACGAGCAGTACTTC.

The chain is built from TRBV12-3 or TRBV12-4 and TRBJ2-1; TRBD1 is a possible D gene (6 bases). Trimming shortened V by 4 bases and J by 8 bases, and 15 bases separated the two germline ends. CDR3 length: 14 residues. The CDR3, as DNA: TGTGCCAGCAGTTACAGACAGGACGGCTATGAGCAGTTCTTC. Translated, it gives CASSYRQDGYEQFF.

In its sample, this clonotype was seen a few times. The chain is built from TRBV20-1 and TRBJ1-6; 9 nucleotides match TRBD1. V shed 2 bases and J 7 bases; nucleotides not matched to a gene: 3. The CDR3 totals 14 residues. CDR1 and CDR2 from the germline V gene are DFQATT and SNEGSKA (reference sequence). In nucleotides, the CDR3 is TGCAGTGCTAGAAACGACAGGGGGAATTCACCCCTCCACTTT. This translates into CSARNDRGNSPLHF.

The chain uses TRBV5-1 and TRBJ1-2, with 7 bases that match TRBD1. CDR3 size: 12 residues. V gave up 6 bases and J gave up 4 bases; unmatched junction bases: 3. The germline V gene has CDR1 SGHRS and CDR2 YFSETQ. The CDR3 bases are TGCGCCAGCAAGGGGGACAGCTATGGCTACACCTTC. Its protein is CASKGDSYGYTF.

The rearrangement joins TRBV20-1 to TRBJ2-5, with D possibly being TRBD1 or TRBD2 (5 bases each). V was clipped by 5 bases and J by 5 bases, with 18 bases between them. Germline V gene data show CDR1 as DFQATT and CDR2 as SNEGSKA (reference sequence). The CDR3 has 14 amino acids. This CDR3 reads CSAPGTGSGETQYF. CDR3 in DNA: TGCAGTGCTCCCGGGACGGGATCGGGGGAGACCCAGTACTTC.

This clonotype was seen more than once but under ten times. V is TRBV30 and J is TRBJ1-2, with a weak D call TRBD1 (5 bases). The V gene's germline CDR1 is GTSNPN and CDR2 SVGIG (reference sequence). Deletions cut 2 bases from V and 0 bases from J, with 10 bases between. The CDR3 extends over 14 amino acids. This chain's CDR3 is CAWSWSGTNYGYTF. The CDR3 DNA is TGTGCCTGGAGTTGGTCAGGGACTAACTATGGCTACACCTTC.